This T cell receptor (beta chain) is drawn from a study of cytomegalovirus exposure and HLA in healthy donors. Notes on the study in general: Overall, roughly 160 TCR beta chains were annotated as cytomegalovirus-associated. The likely origin of a cluster of highly shared sequence variants was a sequencing artifact.

In the PCR, 60 Vbeta and 13 Jbeta primers were used. Measured with immunoSEQ multiplex PCR; TCRdb has only the in-frame clones, and not every one. The table shows over 110,000 clones, with around 80% occurring only once. Details on this clone: What it recognizes is unknown.

The receptor's source is a female donor in good health and CMV-seronegative. Specimen: PBMCs.

The CDR3 DNA reads as TGTGCCAGCAGCCCCCTGACAGGTTCCTCCTACGAGCAGTACTTC. It specifies CASSPLTGSSYEQYF. The gene calls are TRBV5-6 and TRBJ2-5; D may be TRBD1 (6 bases). The J call is uncertain, as TRBJ2-7 better fits the DNA end. Germline values: CDR1 SGHDT, CDR2 YYEEEE. This CDR3 is 15 amino acids long.